This T cell receptor beta chain is from a study of response to subunit inactivated influenza vaccine. TCRdb reprocessed the RT-PCR reads with MiXCR, giving one entry per CDR3 protein. The sample shows a few hundred thousand distinct CDR3 sequences, 12% of them seen only once. This clonotype was seen a handful of times. The antigen is unknown. The CDR3 consists of 12 residues. The germline V and J ends were trimmed by 0 bases and 5 bases, with 4 bases remaining between them. CDR1 SEHNR and CDR2 FQNEAQ come from the germline V gene (reference sequence). The study, taken as a whole, reports: It was the authors' suggestion that each seasonal influenza vaccination recruits few new T cells.

This TCR was sampled from a man in his fifties who received an inactivated influenza vaccine. The chain is built from TRBV7-9 and TRBJ2-5; D gene uncertain. The sample here was non-naive T cells sorted from PBMCs, taken about 14 days before vaccination. The DNA of the CDR3 is TGTGCCAGCAGCTTAGCGAAGGAGACCCAGTACTTC. Its translation is CASSLAKETQYF.